This T cell receptor (beta chain) emerged from a study of technical replicates of blood from a handful of donors. V lost 3 bases, J lost 2 bases, and 8 bases lay in between. The CDR3 spans 13 residues. The germline V gene encodes CDR1 MDHEN and CDR2 SYDVKM. Produced via immunoSEQ multiplex PCR; TCRdb's table is partial and in-frame only. The repertoire includes about 93,000 clones, around 95% of them detected once, and roughly 0.28% sits in the top ten. Sequences were obtained from T cells isolated from PBMCs. The rearrangement uses TRBV28 and TRBJ2-7; possible D gene TRBD1, 6 bases. This sequence was found in a human donor in good health. The CDR3 region is CASSLDRTYEQYF. The CDR3 DNA follows: TGTGCCAGCAGTTTGGACAGAACCTACGAGCAGTACTTC.